This is a list of T cell receptor beta chains from one sample in a study of CD8 T cells in ankylosing spondylitis. TCRdb fed the 5' RACE reads into MiXCR, producing one record per CDR3 protein. The sample contains around 480,000 distinct CDR3 sequences, 17% of which appear only once. Input material: blood, either unsorted or a sorted T cell fraction (not recorded which). The receptor source for this set is a male donor with ankylosing spondylitis. The CDR3 runs from the conserved cysteine through the conserved F or W. D genes are given only for firm matches. For some rows the clone size is stated as once, few or many, or as a class when expanded; others skip it.

CDR3aa	CDR3nt	v_gene	d_gene	abundance	j_gene
CASSRRDRGQYEQYF	TGTGCCAGCAGCCGGAGGGACAGGGGGCAATACGAGCAGTACTTC	TRBV7-2	TRBD1	.	TRBJ2-7
CASSLEPVDPSAFF	TGTGCCAGCAGTTTAGAGCCAGTCGACCCATCGGCTTTCTTT	TRBV12-3/TRBV12-4	.	.	TRBJ1-1
CASSPRTSAKHYNEQFF	TGTGCCAGCAGCCCTAGGACTAGCGCCAAACATTACAATGAGCAGTTCTTC	TRBV7-2	TRBD2	few	TRBJ2-1
CASSAGRNNEKLFF	TGTGCCAGCAGTGCCGGACGAAATAATGAAAAACTGTTTTTT	TRBV12-3/TRBV12-4	.	many	TRBJ1-4
CAQSVVGEQYF	TGTGCCCAGTCGGTCGTCGGCGAGCAGTACTTC	TRBV30	.	many	TRBJ2-7
CASSFLGRTSGRPHYNEQFF	TGTGCCAGCAGCTTCCTGGGTAGGACTAGCGGGAGACCTCACTACAATGAGCAGTTCTTC	TRBV11-2	TRBD2	.	TRBJ2-1
CASTGTGKGTTEAFF	TGTGCCAGTACCGGGACAGGGAAAGGAACCACTGAAGCTTTCTTT	TRBV30	TRBD1	.	TRBJ1-1
CASSLYAGPSYEQYF	TGTGCCAGCAGCTTATATGCGGGGCCGTCCTACGAGCAGTACTTC	TRBV7-2	.	few	TRBJ2-7
CASQTETNEKLFF	TGTGCCAGCCAGACAGAAACTAATGAAAAACTGTTTTTT	TRBV2	.	few	TRBJ1-4
CASSGWGVAEAFF	TGCGCCAGCAGCGGGTGGGGCGTCGCTGAAGCTTTCTTT	TRBV5-1	.	many	TRBJ1-1
CASSEAGGREAFF	TGTGCCAGCAGTGAAGCAGGGGGGCGTGAGGCTTTCTTT	TRBV6-1	.	few	TRBJ1-1
CASSSPSSYNEQFF	TGTGCCAGCAGTTCTCCAAGCTCCTACAATGAGCAGTTCTTC	TRBV6-5	.	.	TRBJ2-1
CASSLQGAGNEQFF	TGTGCCAGCAGCTTACAGGGGGCTGGTAATGAGCAGTTCTTC	TRBV7-2	TRBD1	few	TRBJ2-1
CASGGAFANEQFF	TGCGCCAGCGGGGGGGCATTTGCCAATGAGCAGTTCTTC	TRBV4-1	.	.	TRBJ2-1
CASSSDRGRTDTQYF	TGTGCCAGCAGTTCGGACAGGGGACGCACAGATACGCAGTATTTT	TRBV6-2/TRBV6-3	TRBD1	few	TRBJ2-3
CASSLRVLAGGPGELFF	TGTGCCAGCAGCTTGCGGGTACTAGCGGGAGGGCCCGGGGAGCTGTTTTTT	TRBV7-2	TRBD2	.	TRBJ2-2
CASSQVLTSGYNEQFF	TGCGCCAGCAGCCAAGTTCTGACTAGCGGCTACAATGAGCAGTTCTTC	TRBV4-1	TRBD2	many	TRBJ2-1
CASSWSGGAYNQPQHF	TGTGCCAGCAGTTGGAGTGGAGGGGCGTACAATCAGCCCCAGCATTTT	TRBV28	.	few	TRBJ1-5
CASSSSPYTEAFF	TGTGCCAGCAGCTCAAGCCCCTACACTGAAGCTTTCTTT	TRBV7-3	.	.	TRBJ1-1
CASSLDSPGYGYTF	TGTGCCAGCAGCTTAGATTCCCCAGGCTATGGCTACACCTTC	TRBV11-2	.	few	TRBJ1-2
CASRGFGRVSLEQYF	TGTGCCAGCAGGGGGTTTGGCAGGGTCAGTCTCGAGCAGTACTTC	TRBV28	.	few	TRBJ2-7
CASSPKPGTPYEQYF	TGCGCCAGCAGCCCCAAACCCGGGACACCCTACGAGCAGTACTTC	TRBV4-1	.	.	TRBJ2-7
CASSSEGKGSNYGYTF	TGTGCCAGCAGCTCAGAGGGAAAGGGAAGTAACTATGGCTACACCTTC	TRBV11-3	.	few	TRBJ1-2
CASSLTGGPSGANVLTF	TGTGCCAGCAGCTTGACAGGGGGCCCCTCTGGGGCCAACGTCCTGACTTTC	TRBV7-3	TRBD1	.	TRBJ2-6
CASSTSGLVYNEQFF	.	TRBV6-5	.	few	TRBJ2-1
CSVRADEQFF	TGCAGTGTCAGGGCGGATGAGCAGTTCTTC	TRBV20-1	.	few	TRBJ2-1
CASSALPGPQETQYF	TGCGCCAGCAGTGCCCTCCCGGGGCCCCAAGAGACCCAGTACTTC	TRBV5-1	.	many	TRBJ2-5
CASRSLLAETQYF	TGCGCCAGCAGAAGCCTCTTGGCGGAGACCCAGTACTTC	TRBV5-1	.	.	TRBJ2-5
CATERDRDVSEQYF	TGTGCCACAGAACGGGACAGGGACGTGAGCGAGCAGTACTTC	TRBV2	TRBD1	few	TRBJ2-7
CASSQDRVTYNEQFF	TGTGCCAGCAGCCAGGACAGGGTAACCTACAATGAGCAGTTCTTC	TRBV3-1	TRBD1	few	TRBJ2-1
CASSPRNRGTYEQYF	TGTGCCAGCAGTCCTCGGAACAGGGGCACCTACGAGCAGTACTTC	TRBV6-1	TRBD1	few	TRBJ2-7
CASSLARAQGATEAFF	TGCGCCAGCAGCTTGGCCCGAGCTCAGGGGGCTACTGAAGCTTTCTTT	TRBV5-1	TRBD1	.	TRBJ1-1